The rows below give T cell receptor beta chains drawn from one sample of a study of cytomegalovirus exposure and HLA in healthy donors. TCRdb's copy holds only in-frame clones and misses some; the assay was immunoSEQ multiplex PCR. This repertoire shows over 70,000 clones, around 94% found once; its top ten account for roughly 0.6%. The sample comprised PBMCs. Receptors originate from a woman younger than 30 in good health and CMV-seronegative. CDR3s include the opening cysteine and the closing phenylalanine or tryptophan. D genes are given only for firm matches. Part of the rows lack a size; the others show once, few, many or a class for expanded clones.

d_gene	j_gene	abundance	v_gene	CDR3aa	CDR3nt
-	TRBJ1-1	-	TRBV30	CAWSVTRARAEAFF	TGTGCCTGGAGTGTAACGAGGGCTAGGGCTGAAGCTTTCTTT
TRBD2	TRBJ2-7	-	TRBV6-1	CASSPFAGGTYEQYF	TGTGCCAGCAGCCCCTTTGCGGGGGGCACCTACGAGCAGTACTTC
TRBD2	TRBJ2-1	once	TRBV6-5	CASSYSQRGYNEQFF	TGTGCCAGCAGTTACTCACAGCGGGGGTACAATGAGCAGTTCTTC
TRBD1	TRBJ1-5	-	TRBV19	CASTPRWTGSEPQHF	TGTGCCAGTACCCCCAGATGGACAGGTTCGGAGCCCCAGCATTTT
TRBD1	TRBJ1-6	-	TRBV5-1	CASSFVDRARNSPLHF	TGCGCCAGCAGCTTTGTCGACAGGGCTCGGAATTCACCCCTCCACTTT
TRBD1	TRBJ1-6	-	TRBV25-1	CASRETGQENSPLHF	TGTGCCAGCAGAGAGACAGGACAGGAGAATTCACCCCTCCACTTT
TRBD1	TRBJ1-6	-	TRBV6-5	CASSYSQQGNSPLHF	TGTGCCAGCAGTTACTCGCAACAGGGGAATTCACCCCTCCACTTT
-	TRBJ2-1	once	TRBV7-3	CASSLRAGGNEQFF	TGTGCCAGCAGCTTAAGAGCCGGCGGCAATGAGCAGTTCTTC
TRBD2	TRBJ2-7	-	TRBV10-3	CAILGLAGVEQYF	TGTGCCATTCTCGGACTAGCGGGGGTCGAGCAGTACTTC
-	TRBJ2-7	-	TRBV15	CATSRGVGAYEQYF	TGTGCCACCAGCAGAGGAGTCGGAGCCTACGAGCAGTACTTC